These T cell receptor beta chains were read from a single sample in a study of response to subunit inactivated influenza vaccine. From the RT-PCR reads, TCRdb called clonotypes with MiXCR, one entry per CDR3 protein. The sample contains about 780,000 distinct CDR3 sequences, approximately 17% of which appear only once. The source was PBMCs from blood, collected about 5 days after vaccination. The origin of the receptors is a man aged 50 to 59 who received an inactivated influenza vaccine. The CDR3 runs from the conserved cysteine through the conserved F or W. Fields, in order: D gene, J gene, V gene, clone size, CDR3 DNA, CDR3 protein. D genes are given only for firm matches. Clone size is given for some rows only: seen once, a few or many times, or a class if the clone is expanded.

>TRBD1|TRBJ1-2|TRBV15|-
TGTGCCACCAGCCCACGCGGGGACAGCTTCTATGGCTACACCTTC
CATSPRGDSFYGYTF
>-|TRBJ2-7|TRBV20-1|-
TGCAGTGCCCGCAGGGGGAGGGCCTCCTACGAGCAGTACTTC
CSARRGRASYEQYF
>-|TRBJ2-5|TRBV12-3/TRBV12-4|few
TGTGCCAGCTGTCTGGAGGGCCGTAAAGAGACCCAGTACTTC
CASCLEGRKETQYF
>-|TRBJ2-1|TRBV6-5|few
TGTGCCAGCAGTTACTCGGGCCTCTACAATGAGCAGTTCTTC
CASSYSGLYNEQFF
>-|TRBJ1-1|TRBV6-5|-
TGTGCCAGCAGTTACTCGCGCCAGGGGCACACTGAAGCTTTCTTT
CASSYSRQGHTEAFF
>-|TRBJ2-2|TRBV6-2/TRBV6-3|-
TGTGCCAGCAGTTACCAACTTACTACGACCGGGGAGCTGTTTTTT
CASSYQLTTTGELFF
>-|TRBJ2-1|TRBV7-6|-
TGTGCCAGCAGCTTGACTACCCAACTGTACAATGAGCAGTTCTTC
CASSLTTQLYNEQFF
>-|TRBJ2-3|TRBV10-3|few
TGTGCCATCAAGGTGGCGGATACGCAGTATTTT
CAIKVADTQYF
>TRBD2|TRBJ2-3|TRBV7-9|few
TGTGCCAGCAGCCCCCTGCCTAGCGGGAGTCCAGATACGCAGTATTTT
CASSPLPSGSPDTQYF
>-|TRBJ2-5|TRBV28|-
TGTGCCAGCAGTTCCCCCGCAGGACGCCCAGAGACCCAGTACTTC
CASSSPAGRPETQYF
>TRBD2|TRBJ2-1|TRBV6-2/TRBV6-3|many
TGTGCCAGCAGCCCCGGACTAGCGGGAGGAGCCCGGTTCTTC
CASSPGLAGGARFF
>TRBD1|TRBJ1-1|TRBV4-1|-
TGCGCCAGCAGCCAGGGACAGATGGAAGGGGCTGAAGCTTTCTTT
CASSQGQMEGAEAFF
>TRBD1|TRBJ1-1|TRBV6-2/TRBV6-3|-
TGTGCCAGCAGCAGGTCGGGACAGGTGGCTGAAGCTTTCTTT
CASSRSGQVAEAFF